This TCR beta chain is from a study of T cell repertoires in cytomegalovirus infection. Study-wide results and caveats: CMV carriers having the relevant HLA were flagged by cumulative public TCR beta family frequency. The ex vivo response was dominated by HLA-C-restricted CMV-specific TCR beta clonotypes.

The junction had 4 bases not matched to a gene; V was cut back by 3 bases and J by 6 bases. The CDR3 extends over 14 amino acids. Germline V gives CDR1 SGHRS, CDR2 YFSETQ. A word on this clonotype: Its cognate antigen is unknown.

TCRdb reanalysed the reads using MiXCR and keeps one entry per CDR3 protein. The sample contains 250,000 to 300,000 distinct CDR3 sequences, roughly 26% of which appear only once. The receptor was derived from a human donor in good health (CMV status not recorded). Some clones in this sample may be carry-over from other donors' samples. This chain joins TRBV5-1 and TRBJ2-7, with TRBD1 identical over 12 bases. The sample taken for sequencing was PBMCs. CDR3 coding DNA: TGCGCCAGCAGCTGGGGACAGGGGGCTGGCGAGCAGTACTTC. This encodes CASSWGQGAGEQYF. The full variable domain, completed using reference TRBV5-1 and TRBJ2-7, is KAGVTQTPRYLIKTRGQQVTLSCSPISGHRSVSWYQQTPGQGLQFLFEYFSETQRNKGNFPGRFSGRQFSNSRSEMNVSTLELGDSALYLCASSWGQGAGEQYFGPGTRLTVT.